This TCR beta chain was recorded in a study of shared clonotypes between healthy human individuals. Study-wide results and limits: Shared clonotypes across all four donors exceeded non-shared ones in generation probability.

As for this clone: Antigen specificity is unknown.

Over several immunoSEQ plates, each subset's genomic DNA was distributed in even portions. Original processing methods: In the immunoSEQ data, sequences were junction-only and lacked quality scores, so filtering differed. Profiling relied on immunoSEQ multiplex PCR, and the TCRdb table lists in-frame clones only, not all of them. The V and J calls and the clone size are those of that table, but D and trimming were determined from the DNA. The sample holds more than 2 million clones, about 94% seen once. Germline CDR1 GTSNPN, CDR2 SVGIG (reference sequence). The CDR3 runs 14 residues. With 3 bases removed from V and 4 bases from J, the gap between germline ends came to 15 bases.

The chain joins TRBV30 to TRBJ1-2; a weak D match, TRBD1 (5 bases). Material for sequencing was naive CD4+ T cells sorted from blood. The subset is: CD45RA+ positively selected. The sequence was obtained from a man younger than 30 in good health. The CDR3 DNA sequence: TGTGCCTGGAGCGGGGGTGGGTTTAGCTATGGCTACACCTTC. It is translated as CAWSGGGFSYGYTF.